This is a list of T cell receptor beta chains from one sample in a study of identical twins. TCRdb itself ran the 5' RACE reads through MiXCR, one entry per CDR3 protein. The sample lists 450,000 to 600,000 distinct CDR3 sequences, more than 20% occurring once. The same sample was also studied in work on yellow fever vaccine responses in identical twins.

What was sequenced was CD4+ T cells sorted from blood. Receptors originate from a woman between 18 and 30 years old in good health. Both conserved end residues are part of each CDR3. The D gene is left open where the match is weak. Size is omitted from some rows. Given values are once, few, many or a class for expanded clones.

v_call	d_call	clone_size	j_call	cdr3_nt	cdr3_aa
TRBV2	TRBD2	few	TRBJ2-1	TGTGCCACCAAACGGACTAGCGGGAGGGTGGATGAGCAGTTCTTC	CATKRTSGRVDEQFF
TRBV7-9	NA	few	TRBJ1-2	TGTGCCAGCAGCATTTTTGACCGGGGTGGCTACACCTTC	CASSIFDRGGYTF
TRBV28	TRBD1	few	TRBJ1-2	TGTGCCAGCAGTCCCCCCTGGACAGGGCGGGTCTATGGCTACACCTTC	CASSPPWTGRVYGYTF
TRBV7-8	NA	many	TRBJ1-1	TGTGCCAGCAGCTCCCACCTTTGGACAGTCTACACTGAAGCTTTCTTT	CASSSHLWTVYTEAFF
TRBV12-3/TRBV12-4	NA	many	TRBJ2-1	TGTGCCAGCAGCACCGCGGTAGGTGAGCAGTTCTTC	CASSTAVGEQFF
TRBV2	NA	few	TRBJ1-4	TGTGCCAGCATGGGGGTTGGCGAAAAACTGTTTTTT	CASMGVGEKLFF
TRBV5-5	NA	few	TRBJ2-2	TGTGCCAGCAGCTTGTTGCGGACGAACACCGGGGAGCTGTTTTTT	CASSLLRTNTGELFF
TRBV10-3	NA	NA	TRBJ2-1	TGTGCCACAGACCGGGGGCTGTCCTACAATGAGCAGTTCTTC	CATDRGLSYNEQFF
TRBV20-1	TRBD2	few	TRBJ2-1	TGCAGTGCAGATCAGACTAGCGGGGGGGCAGGATCACTTCCCGGGCAGTTCTTC	CSADQTSGGAGSLPGQFF
TRBV2	NA	NA	TRBJ1-2	TGTGCCAGCAGTGAGGCCGGGACTGGGAACTATGGCTACACCTTC	CASSEAGTGNYGYTF
TRBV7-7	NA	many	TRBJ2-5	TGTGCCAGCAGCTCCAGGGGAGGGGGAGAGACCCAGTACTTC	CASSSRGGGETQYF
TRBV28	NA	NA	TRBJ2-1	TGTGCCAGCAGTGCCCGGGACCGTCACTACAATGAGCAGTTCTTC	CASSARDRHYNEQFF
TRBV5-1	TRBD1	NA	TRBJ2-2	TGCGCCAGCAGCACCCCCGGGACAGGGAGGAACACCGGGGAGCTGTTTTTT	CASSTPGTGRNTGELFF
TRBV3-1	NA	many	TRBJ2-2	TGTGCCAGCAGCCAAGGACCCGGGGAGCTGTTTTTT	CASSQGPGELFF
TRBV6-5	NA	NA	TRBJ2-7	TGTGCCAGCAGTTACAGGGGGGAGGGGTCCTACGAGCAGTACTTC	CASSYRGEGSYEQYF
TRBV10-3	TRBD1	NA	TRBJ2-3	TGTGCCATCAGGACGGGGACAGGGAGCACAGATACGCAGTATTTT	CAIRTGTGSTDTQYF
TRBV27	NA	few	TRBJ2-5	TGTGCCAGCAGTACAGCCGGGACAATCCTCCAAGAGACCCAGTACTTC	CASSTAGTILQETQYF
TRBV12-3/TRBV12-4	TRBD1	few	TRBJ2-1	TGTGCCAGCAGGGGGACAGGGTTGGGGGTGACCTACAATGAGCAGTTCTTC	CASRGTGLGVTYNEQFF
TRBV2	NA	NA	TRBJ2-5	TGTGCCAGCAATGGGGCGGGATTAGAGACCCAGTACTTC	CASNGAGLETQYF
TRBV20-1	TRBD2	NA	TRBJ2-7	TGCAGTGCTCCCATCGGGGGGAGGGGTCCCTACGAGCAGTACTTC	CSAPIGGRGPYEQYF
TRBV10-3	NA	few	TRBJ2-2	TGTGCCATCAGTGAAGTTTACCCCGGGGAGCTGTTTTTT	CAISEVYPGELFF
TRBV14	TRBD2	NA	TRBJ2-7	TGTGCCAGCAGCCAAGATATGAGCGGGGACTACGAGCAGTACTTC	CASSQDMSGDYEQYF
TRBV10-3	NA	NA	TRBJ2-5	TGTGCCATCAGTCCGGGACGGCATACGGAGACCCAGTACTTC	CAISPGRHTETQYF
TRBV20-1	NA	few	TRBJ2-1	TGCAGTGCTACACCCGGCGGTAGCGTTGAGCAGTTCTTC	CSATPGGSVEQFF
TRBV5-1	TRBD1	NA	TRBJ2-1	TGCGCCAGCAGCCCGAACGCAGGGGGCTCCTACAATGAGCAGTTCTTC	CASSPNAGGSYNEQFF
TRBV12-3/TRBV12-4	NA	few	TRBJ2-2	TGTGCCAGCAGTATACAGGGCACCGGGGAGCTGTTTTTT	CASSIQGTGELFF
TRBV5-1	TRBD1	many	TRBJ1-1	TGCGCCAGCAGCACCGGGACAGCTATGAACACTGAAGCTTTCTTT	CASSTGTAMNTEAFF
TRBV24-1	NA	NA	TRBJ2-3	TGTGCCACCAGTGATTTAGGGGCCGGGACAAGCACAGATACGCAGTATTTT	CATSDLGAGTSTDTQYF
TRBV11-2	TRBD2	few	TRBJ2-2	TGTGCCAGCAGCTTACAAGCGGGAGCGGGCACCGGGGAGCTGTTTTTT	CASSLQAGAGTGELFF
TRBV29-1	NA	NA	TRBJ2-2	TGCAGCGCCCAGAAAACCGGGGAGCTGTTTTTT	CSAQKTGELFF
TRBV20-1	NA	few	TRBJ2-1	TGCAGTGCTCGGACGGATAATTCCTACAATGAGCAGTTCTTC	CSARTDNSYNEQFF
TRBV5-1	NA	NA	TRBJ2-1	TGCGCCAGCAGCACTCGAGGGGCGAATGAGCAGTTCTTC	CASSTRGANEQFF